This is a list of T cell receptor beta chains from one sample in a study of CD8 T cells in ankylosing spondylitis. A single record per CDR3 protein comes from TCRdb applying MiXCR to the 5' RACE reads. The data hold about 150,000 distinct CDR3 sequences, with about 42% observed a single time. What was sequenced was synovial fluid, either unsorted or a sorted T cell fraction (not recorded which). Source of these receptors: a male donor with ankylosing spondylitis. Each CDR3 is given with its conserved first and last residue. Each record gives: D gene, clone size, J gene, V gene, CDR3 protein, CDR3 DNA. The D gene is left open where the match is weak. Clone size is not always given. Where it is, it says once, few, many or a class for expanded clones.

NA once TRBJ2-7 TRBV6-5 CASSYKSSYEQYF TGTGCCAGCAGTTACAAGAGCTCCTACGAGCAGTACTTC
NA NA TRBJ2-1 TRBV20-1 CSAVRTHNEQFF TGCAGTGCCGTTAGGACCCACAATGAGCAGTTCTTC
NA few TRBJ2-7 TRBV7-2 CASSLDLRDYEQYF TGTGCCAGCAGCTTAGATTTGAGGGACTACGAGCAGTACTTC
NA NA TRBJ1-2 TRBV6-2/TRBV6-3 CASSYRPVYFYGYTF TGTGCCAGCAGTTACCGGCCGGTATATTTCTATGGCTACACCTTC
NA NA TRBJ2-2 TRBV5-1 CASSSGAIYHPGTGELFF TGCGCCAGCAGCAGTGGGGCAATCTATCACCCTGGCACCGGGGAGCTGTTTTTT
TRBD1 NA TRBJ2-2 TRBV28 CASSLGTANTGELFF TGTGCTAGCAGCCTTGGGACAGCGAACACCGGGGAGCTGTTTTTT
NA NA TRBJ1-2 TRBV12-3/TRBV12-4 CASSSSRGIHGYTF TGTGCCAGCAGTTCAAGCAGGGGCATCCATGGCTACACCTTC
TRBD1 NA TRBJ1-5 TRBV20-1 CSAWTDRGEGQPQHF TGCAGTGCTTGGACCGACAGGGGGGAAGGGCAGCCCCAGCATTTT
NA NA TRBJ2-3 TRBV7-2 CASSLDWDFTDTQYF TGTGCCAGCAGCCTAGACTGGGACTTCACAGATACGCAGTATTTT
NA few TRBJ2-2 TRBV28 CASSLIWGDDTGELFF TGTGCCAGCAGTTTAATTTGGGGCGACGACACCGGGGAGCTGTTTTTT
NA NA TRBJ1-1 TRBV4-2 CASRHTRRNTEAFF TGTGCCAGCAGACATACGAGAAGGAACACTGAAGCTTTCTTT
TRBD1 few TRBJ2-1 TRBV5-1 CASSLASMGRGQGEQFF TGCGCCAGCAGCTTGGCCAGCATGGGCAGGGGGCAAGGGGAGCAGTTCTTC
TRBD2 NA TRBJ2-3 TRBV29-1 CSVPSGVGTDTQYF TGCAGCGTACCTAGCGGGGTAGGCACAGATACGCAGTATTTT
NA NA TRBJ2-6 TRBV28 CASTEYSGANVLTF TGTGCCAGCACGGAGTACTCTGGGGCCAACGTCCTGACTTTC